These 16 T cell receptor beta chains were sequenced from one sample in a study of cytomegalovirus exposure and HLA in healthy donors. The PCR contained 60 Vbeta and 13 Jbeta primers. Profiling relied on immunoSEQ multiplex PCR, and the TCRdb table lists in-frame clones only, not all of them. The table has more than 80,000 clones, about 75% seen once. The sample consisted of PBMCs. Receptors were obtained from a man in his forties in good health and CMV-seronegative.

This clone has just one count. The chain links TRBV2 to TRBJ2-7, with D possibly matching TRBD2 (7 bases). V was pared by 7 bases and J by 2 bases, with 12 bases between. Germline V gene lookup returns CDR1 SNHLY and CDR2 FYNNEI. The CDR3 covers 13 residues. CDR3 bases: TGTGCCAGCACCGGGGGGCTCACCTACGAGCAGTACTTC. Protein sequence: CASTGGLTYEQYF.

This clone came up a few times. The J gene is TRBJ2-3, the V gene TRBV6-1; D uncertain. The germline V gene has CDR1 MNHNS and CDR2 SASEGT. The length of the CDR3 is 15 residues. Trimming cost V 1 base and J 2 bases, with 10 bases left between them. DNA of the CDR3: TGTGCCAGCAGTGAAGTCCGAGGAGCCACAGATACGCAGTATTTT. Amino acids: CASSEVRGATDTQYF.

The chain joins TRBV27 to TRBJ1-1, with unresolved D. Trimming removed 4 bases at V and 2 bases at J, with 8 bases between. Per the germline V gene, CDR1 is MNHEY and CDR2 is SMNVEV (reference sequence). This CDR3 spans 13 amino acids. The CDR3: CASSSTRNTEAFF. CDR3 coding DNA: TGTGCCAGCAGTTCAACAAGAAACACTGAAGCTTTCTTT.

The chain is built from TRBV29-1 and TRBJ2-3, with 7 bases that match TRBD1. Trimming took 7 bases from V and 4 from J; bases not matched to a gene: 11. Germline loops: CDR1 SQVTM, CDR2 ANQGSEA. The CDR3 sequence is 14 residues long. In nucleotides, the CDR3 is TGCAGCGCAGACAGGGATCCACCGGCAGATACGCAGTATTTT. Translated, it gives CSADRDPPADTQYF.

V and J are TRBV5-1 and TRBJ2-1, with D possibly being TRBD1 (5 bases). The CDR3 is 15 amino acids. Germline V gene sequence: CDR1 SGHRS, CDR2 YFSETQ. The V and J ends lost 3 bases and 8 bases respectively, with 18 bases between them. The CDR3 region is CASSSQGPGFDEQFF. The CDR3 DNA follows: TGCGCCAGCAGCTCGCAGGGCCCCGGTTTCGATGAGCAGTTCTTC.

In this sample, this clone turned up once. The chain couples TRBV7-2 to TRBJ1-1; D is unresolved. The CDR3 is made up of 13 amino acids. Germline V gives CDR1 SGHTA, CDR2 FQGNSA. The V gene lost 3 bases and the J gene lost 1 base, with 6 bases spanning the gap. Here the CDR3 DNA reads TGTGCCAGCAGCTTTGCGGGGAACACTGAAGCTTTCTTT. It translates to CASSFAGNTEAFF. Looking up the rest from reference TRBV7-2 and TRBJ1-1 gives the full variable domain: GAGVSQSPSNKVTEKGKDVELRCDPISGHTALYWYRQSLGQGLEFLIYFQGNSAPDKSGLPSDRFSAERTGGSVSTLTIQRTQQEDSAVYLCASSFAGNTEAFFGQGTRLTVV.

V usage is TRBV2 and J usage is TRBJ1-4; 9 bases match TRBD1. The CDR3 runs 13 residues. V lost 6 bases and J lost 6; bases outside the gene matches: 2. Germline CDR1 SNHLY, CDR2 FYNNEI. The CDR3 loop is CASRQGADEKLFF. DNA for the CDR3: TGTGCCAGCAGACAGGGGGCAGATGAAAAACTGTTTTTT.

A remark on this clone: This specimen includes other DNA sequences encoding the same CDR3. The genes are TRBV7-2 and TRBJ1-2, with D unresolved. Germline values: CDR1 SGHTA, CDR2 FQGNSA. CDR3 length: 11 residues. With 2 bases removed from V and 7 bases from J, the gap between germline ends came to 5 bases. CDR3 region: CASSLQRGYTF. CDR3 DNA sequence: TGTGCCAGCAGCTTACAGCGTGGCTACACCTTC. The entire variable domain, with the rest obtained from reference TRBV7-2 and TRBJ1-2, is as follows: GAGVSQSPSNKVTEKGKDVELRCDPISGHTALYWYRQSLGQGLEFLIYFQGNSAPDKSGLPSDRFSAERTGGSVSTLTIQRTQQEDSAVYLCASSLQRGYTFGSGTRLTVV.

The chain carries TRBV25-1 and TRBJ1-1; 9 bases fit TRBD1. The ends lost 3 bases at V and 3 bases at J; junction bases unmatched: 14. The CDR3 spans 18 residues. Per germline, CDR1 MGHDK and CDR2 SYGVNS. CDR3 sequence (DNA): TGTGCCAGCAGTGAGCCCTACCGGGACAGGGCTTGGGACACTGAAGCTTTCTTT. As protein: CASSEPYRDRAWDTEAFF.

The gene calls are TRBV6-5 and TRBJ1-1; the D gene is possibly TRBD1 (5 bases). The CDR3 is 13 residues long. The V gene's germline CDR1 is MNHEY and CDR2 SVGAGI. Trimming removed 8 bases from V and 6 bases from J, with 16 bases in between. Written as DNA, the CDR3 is TGTGCCAGCCAAAAGCTCAGGGAGGCTGAAGCTTTCTTT. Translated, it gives CASQKLREAEAFF.

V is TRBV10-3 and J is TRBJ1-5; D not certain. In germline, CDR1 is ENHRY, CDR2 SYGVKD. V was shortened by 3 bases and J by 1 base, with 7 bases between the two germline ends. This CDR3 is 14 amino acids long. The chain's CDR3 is CAISDAGSNQPQHF. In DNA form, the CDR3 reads TGTGCCATCAGTGATGCCGGGAGCAATCAGCCCCAGCATTTT.

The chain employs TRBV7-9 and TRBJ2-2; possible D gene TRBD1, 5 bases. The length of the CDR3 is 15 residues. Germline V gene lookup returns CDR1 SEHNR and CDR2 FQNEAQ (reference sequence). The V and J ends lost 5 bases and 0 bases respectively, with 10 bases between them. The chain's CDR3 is CASSNDSPNTGELFF. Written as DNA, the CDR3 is TGTGCCAGCAGCAATGACAGCCCGAACACCGGGGAGCTGTTTTTT.

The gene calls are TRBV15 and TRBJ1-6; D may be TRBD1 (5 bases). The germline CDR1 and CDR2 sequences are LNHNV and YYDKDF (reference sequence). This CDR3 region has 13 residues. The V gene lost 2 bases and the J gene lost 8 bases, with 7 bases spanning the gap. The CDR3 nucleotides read TGTGCCACCAGCAGACAAGGGGATTCACCCCTCCACTTT. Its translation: CATSRQGDSPLHF.

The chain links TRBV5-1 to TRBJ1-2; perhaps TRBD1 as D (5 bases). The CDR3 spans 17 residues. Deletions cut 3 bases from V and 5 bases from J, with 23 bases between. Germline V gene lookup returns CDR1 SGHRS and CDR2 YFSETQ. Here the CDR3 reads CASSSPAGSPALYGYTF. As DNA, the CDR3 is TGCGCCAGCAGCTCCCCCGCAGGGTCCCCAGCCCTTTATGGCTACACCTTC. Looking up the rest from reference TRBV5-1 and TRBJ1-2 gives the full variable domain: KAGVTQTPRYLIKTRGQQVTLSCSPISGHRSVSWYQQTPGQGLQFLFEYFSETQRNKGNFPGRFSGRQFSNSRSEMNVSTLELGDSALYLCASSSPAGSPALYGYTFGSGTRLTVV.

CDR3: CSAKTRTADSNQPQHF. As DNA, the CDR3 is TGCAGCGCTAAGACTCGGACAGCGGATAGCAATCAGCCCCAGCATTTT. This sequence joins TRBV29-1 and TRBJ1-5; tentatively, D is TRBD1 (6 bases). The length of the CDR3 is 16 residues. CDR1 SQVTM and CDR2 ANQGSEA come from the germline V gene. V dropped 7 bases and J dropped 0 bases, with 19 bases sitting between them.

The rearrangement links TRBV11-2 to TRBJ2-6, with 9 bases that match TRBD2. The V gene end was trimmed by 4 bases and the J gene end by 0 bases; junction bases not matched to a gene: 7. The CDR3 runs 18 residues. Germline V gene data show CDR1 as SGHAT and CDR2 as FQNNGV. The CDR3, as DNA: TGTGCCAGCAGCTCCCTAAGCGGGGGGCCCTCTGGGGCCAACGTCCTGACTTTC. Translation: CASSSLSGGPSGANVLTF.